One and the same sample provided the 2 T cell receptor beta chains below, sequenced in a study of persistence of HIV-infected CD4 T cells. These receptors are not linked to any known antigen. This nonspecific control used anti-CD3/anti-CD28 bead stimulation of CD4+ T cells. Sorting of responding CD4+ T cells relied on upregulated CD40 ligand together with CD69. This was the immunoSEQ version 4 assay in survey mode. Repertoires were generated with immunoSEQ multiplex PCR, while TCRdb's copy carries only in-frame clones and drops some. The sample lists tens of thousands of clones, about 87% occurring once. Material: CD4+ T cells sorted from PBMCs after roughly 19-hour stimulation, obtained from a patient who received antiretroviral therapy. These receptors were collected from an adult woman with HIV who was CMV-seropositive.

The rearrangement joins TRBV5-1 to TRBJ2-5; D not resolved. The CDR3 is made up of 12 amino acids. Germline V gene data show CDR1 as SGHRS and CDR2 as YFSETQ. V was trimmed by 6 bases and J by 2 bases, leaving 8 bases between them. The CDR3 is CASKLEQETQYF. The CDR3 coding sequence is TGCGCCAGCAAACTGGAACAAGAGACCCAGTACTTC.

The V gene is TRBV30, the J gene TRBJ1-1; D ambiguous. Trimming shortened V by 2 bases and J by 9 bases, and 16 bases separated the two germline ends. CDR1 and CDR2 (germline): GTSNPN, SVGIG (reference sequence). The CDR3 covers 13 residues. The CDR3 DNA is TGTGCCTGGAGTAACAAAATGGAGGAAAAAGCTTTCTTT. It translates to CAWSNKMEEKAFF.